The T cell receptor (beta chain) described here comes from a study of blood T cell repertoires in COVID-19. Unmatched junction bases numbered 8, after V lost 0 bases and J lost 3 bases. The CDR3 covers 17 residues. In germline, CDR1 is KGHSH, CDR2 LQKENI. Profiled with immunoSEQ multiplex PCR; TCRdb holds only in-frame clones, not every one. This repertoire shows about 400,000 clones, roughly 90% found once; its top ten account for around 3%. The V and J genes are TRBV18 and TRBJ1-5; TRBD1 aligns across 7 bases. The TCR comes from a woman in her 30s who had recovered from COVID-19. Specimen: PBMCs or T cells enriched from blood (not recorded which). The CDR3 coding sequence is TGTGCCAGCTCACCACCGGGACAGACTGTAATCAATCAGCCCCAGCATTTT. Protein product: CASSPPGQTVINQPQHF.